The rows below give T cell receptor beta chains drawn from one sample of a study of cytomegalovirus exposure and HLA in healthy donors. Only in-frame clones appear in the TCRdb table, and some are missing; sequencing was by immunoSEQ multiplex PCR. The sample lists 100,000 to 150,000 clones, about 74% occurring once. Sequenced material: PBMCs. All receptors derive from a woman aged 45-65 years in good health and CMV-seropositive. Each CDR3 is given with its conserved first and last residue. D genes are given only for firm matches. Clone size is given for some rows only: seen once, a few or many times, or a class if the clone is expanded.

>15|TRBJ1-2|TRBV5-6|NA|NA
TGTGCCAGCAGCCCCCAGATTACAGGGAACTATGGCTACACCTTC
CASSPQITGNYGYTF
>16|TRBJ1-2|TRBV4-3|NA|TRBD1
TGCGCCAGCAGCCAAGATCTCCGACAGGGGGCGTTTGGCTACACCTTC
CASSQDLRQGAFGYTF
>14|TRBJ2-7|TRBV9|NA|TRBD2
TGTGCCAGCAGCGAAAACGGGGGGGCCTACGAGCAGTACTTC
CASSENGGAYEQYF
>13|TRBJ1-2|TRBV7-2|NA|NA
TGTGCCAGCAGCTTAGGGACACGCTATGGCTACACCTTC
CASSLGTRYGYTF
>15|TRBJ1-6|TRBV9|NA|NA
TGTGCCAGCAGCGTATCCGGACAAGCTAGATCACCCCTCCACTTT
CASSVSGQARSPLHF
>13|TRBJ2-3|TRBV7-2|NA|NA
TGTGCCAGCAGCTTAGAGGTAGCTGATACGCAGTATTTT
CASSLEVADTQYF
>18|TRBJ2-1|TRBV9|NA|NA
TGTGCCAGCAGCGTAGACGTGGGCGGGGCAGGGACCTACAATGAGCAGTTCTTC
CASSVDVGGAGTYNEQFF
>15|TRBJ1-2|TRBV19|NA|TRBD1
TGTGCCAGTAGTACTTTGGACCGTCTCAGGGGGGGCTACACCTTC
CASSTLDRLRGGYTF
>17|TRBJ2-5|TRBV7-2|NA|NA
TGTGCCAGCAGCCCCCCGTCCTCGGCAGGGCGAAGGAAGACCCAGTACTTC
CASSPPSSAGRRKTQYF
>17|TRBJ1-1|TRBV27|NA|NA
TGTGCCAGCAGTCCAGGGATTTTTTGGAGGGAAGGCACTGAAGCTTTCTTT
CASSPGIFWREGTEAFF
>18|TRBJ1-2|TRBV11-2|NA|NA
TGTGCCAGCAGCACCTCGCAGGCGCGTCAAACCCCTAACTATGGCTACACCTTC
CASSTSQARQTPNYGYTF
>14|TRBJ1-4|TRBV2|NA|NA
TGTGCCAGCAGTGATGGGCAGGGGTATAGAAAACTGTTTTTT
CASSDGQGYRKLFF
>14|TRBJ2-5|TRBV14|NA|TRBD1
TGTGCCAGCAGCCAGACCGGGACAGAAGAGACCCAGTACTTC
CASSQTGTEETQYF
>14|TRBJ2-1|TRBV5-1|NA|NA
TGCGCCAGCAGCAAAGCAGGGGGGCGCAATGAGCAGTTCTTC
CASSKAGGRNEQFF
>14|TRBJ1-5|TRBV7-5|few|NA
TGTGCCAGAAGCTTACTAAGTTCCAATCAGCCCCAGCATTTT
CARSLLSSNQPQHF
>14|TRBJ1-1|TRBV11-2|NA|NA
TGTGCCAGCAGTAGAGCCGGCGGGAACACTGAAGCTTTCTTT
CASSRAGGNTEAFF
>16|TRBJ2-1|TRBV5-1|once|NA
TGCGCCAGCAGCTCAGGTGGGGGGGGCGTTTTTAATGAGCAGTTCTTC
CASSSGGGGVFNEQFF
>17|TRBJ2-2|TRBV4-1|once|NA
TGCGCCAGCAGCCAAGAGGGTCCGAGGAGGAGGACCGGGGAGCTGTTTTTT
CASSQEGPRRRTGELFF
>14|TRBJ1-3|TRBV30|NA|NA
TGTGCCTGGGGGACTCCCGGACTTGGAAACACCATATATTTT
CAWGTPGLGNTIYF
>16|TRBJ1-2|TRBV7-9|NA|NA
TGTGCCAGCAGCCAGAATCCCGGCCTAGGGGTCTATGGCTACACCTTC
CASSQNPGLGVYGYTF
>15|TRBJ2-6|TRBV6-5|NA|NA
TGTGCCAGCAGCAAACAGGGTACTGGGGCCAACGTCCTGACTTTC
CASSKQGTGANVLTF
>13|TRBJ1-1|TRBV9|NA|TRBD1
TGTGCCAGCAGCGTAAGTCTGGACAGGGAGGCTTTCTTT
CASSVSLDREAFF
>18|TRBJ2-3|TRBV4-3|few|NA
TGCGCCAGCAGCCAAGATCTTTTGGCAGGCACCCAGACAGATACGCAGTATTTT
CASSQDLLAGTQTDTQYF
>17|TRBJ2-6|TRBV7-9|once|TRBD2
TGTGCCAGCAGCGCCGCGGGGGGGCCCGTTCAGGCCAACGTCCTGACTTTC
CASSAAGGPVQANVLTF
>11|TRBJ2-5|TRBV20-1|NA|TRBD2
TGCAGCAGCGGGGGGGGTGAGACCCAGTACTTC
CSSGGGETQYF
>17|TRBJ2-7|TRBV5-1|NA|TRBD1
TGCGCCAGCAGCTTGGCCGTAGGGACAGGGGGAGCCTACGAGCAGTACTTC
CASSLAVGTGGAYEQYF
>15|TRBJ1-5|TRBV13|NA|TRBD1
TGTGCCAGCAGCCCGGGACAGGGTGGTAATCAGCCCCAGCATTTT
CASSPGQGGNQPQHF
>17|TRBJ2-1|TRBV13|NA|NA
TGTGCCAGCAGCTTAGGCTCCGCGGTTTCTTTTGACAATGAGCAGTTCTTC
CASSLGSAVSFDNEQFF
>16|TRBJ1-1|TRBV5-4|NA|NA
TGTGCCAGCAGCCTACGTCGAAATACCCTGAACACTGAAGCTTTCTTT
CASSLRRNTLNTEAFF
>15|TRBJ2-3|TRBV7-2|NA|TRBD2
TGTGCCAGCAGCTACAGAGCGGGGGAGCTTGATACGCAGTATTTT
CASSYRAGELDTQYF
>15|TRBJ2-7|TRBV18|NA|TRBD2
TGTGCCAGCTCACCGGCTAGCGGGGGTCCCTACGAGCAGTACTTC
CASSPASGGPYEQYF
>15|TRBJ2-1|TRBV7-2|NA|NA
TGTGCCAGCAGCTTAGTGGGGGGGCCCATCAATGAGCAGTTCTTC
CASSLVGGPINEQFF
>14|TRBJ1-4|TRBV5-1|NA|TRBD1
TGCGCCAGCAGCTCGGGACAGGGGGCTGAAAAACTGTTTTTT
CASSSGQGAEKLFF
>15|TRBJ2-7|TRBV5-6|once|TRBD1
TGTGCCAGCAGCTCCCTCGGGACAGGGGGCCACGAGCAGTACTTC
CASSSLGTGGHEQYF
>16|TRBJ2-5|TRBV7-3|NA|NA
TGTGCCAGCAGCTTGAATCCTGGAGCACGGGGGGAGACCCAGTACTTC
CASSLNPGARGETQYF
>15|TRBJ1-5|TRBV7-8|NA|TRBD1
TGTGCCAGCAGCAATACAGGGGGCGCTAGTCAGCCCCAGCATTTT
CASSNTGGASQPQHF
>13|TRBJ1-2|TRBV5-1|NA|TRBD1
TGCGCCAGCAGCTCGGGACAGGGCTATGGCTACACCTTC
CASSSGQGYGYTF
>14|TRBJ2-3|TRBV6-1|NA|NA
TGTGCCAGCAGACGAGCCGGGGTCACAGATACGCAGTATTTT
CASRRAGVTDTQYF
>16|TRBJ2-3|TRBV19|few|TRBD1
TGTGCCAGTAGTGCCTCGGGACAGGGCGGGACAGATACGCAGTATTTT
CASSASGQGGTDTQYF
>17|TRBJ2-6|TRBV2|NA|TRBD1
TGTGCCAGCAGGGCGGCAGGGGGTATCTCTGGGGCCAACGTCCTGACTTTC
CASRAAGGISGANVLTF
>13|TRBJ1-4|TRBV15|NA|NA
TGTGCCACCAGCAGTGCCGGAGGGGAAAAACTGTTTTTT
CATSSAGGEKLFF
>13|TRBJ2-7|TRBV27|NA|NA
TGTGCCAGCAGTTTAACAGCTAACTACGAGCAGTACTTC
CASSLTANYEQYF
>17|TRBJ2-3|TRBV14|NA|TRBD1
TGTGCCAGCAGCCACTCTCCCCGGGGAAGGGGGCCAGATACGCAGTATTTT
CASSHSPRGRGPDTQYF
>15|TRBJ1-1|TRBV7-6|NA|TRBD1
TGTGCCAGCAGCCACGGACAGGGGGGAAACACTGAAGCTTTCTTT
CASSHGQGGNTEAFF
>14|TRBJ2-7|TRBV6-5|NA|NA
TGTGCCAGCAGGGCACAGCGGGCGGCCTACGAGCAGTACTTC
CASRAQRAAYEQYF
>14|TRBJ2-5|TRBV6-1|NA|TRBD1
TGCGCCAGCAGTGAGACAGGGGGGAAAGAGACCCAGTACTTC
CASSETGGKETQYF
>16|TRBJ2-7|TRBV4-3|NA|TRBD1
TGCGCCAGCAGCCAAGATCCACAGGGGGCTCCCTACGAGCAGTACTTC
CASSQDPQGAPYEQYF
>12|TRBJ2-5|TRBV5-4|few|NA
TGTGCCAGCAGCAGAGACCAAGAGACCCAGTACTTC
CASSRDQETQYF